These 22 T cell receptor beta chains originate from one sample sequenced in a study of primary melanoma T cells and metastatic recurrence. Libraries were prepared by immunoSEQ multiplex PCR; TCRdb keeps only in-frame clonotypes and omits some of them. The data contain about 1,100 clones, about 88% of them singletons. The sample comprised melanoma tumor tissue. These TCRs come from a human donor with melanoma.

This sequence joins TRBV19 and TRBJ2-1; a weak D match, TRBD2 (5 bases). Deletions cut 4 bases from V and 0 bases from J, with 10 bases between. Germline-derived CDR1 and CDR2 are LNHDA and SQIVND (reference sequence). The CDR3 runs 15 residues. This chain's CDR3 is CASSTGMSSYNEQFF. CDR3 DNA sequence: TGTGCCAGTAGTACCGGGATGAGCTCCTACAATGAGCAGTTCTTC.

V gene TRBV5-1 combines with J gene TRBJ2-3; D gene ambiguous. The CDR3 is 15 residues long. V shed 4 bases and J shed 2 bases, with 14 bases lying between them. Germline lookup yields CDR1 SGHRS and CDR2 YFSETQ. The CDR3 coding sequence is TGCGCCAGCAGCAAAACTTCCAAACTCACAGATACGCAGTATTTT. This sequence encodes CASSKTSKLTDTQYF.

The chain uses TRBV5-1 and TRBJ2-7; the D gene is possibly TRBD1 (5 bases). The V end was cut by 6 bases, the J end by 3 bases, with 19 bases between. The CDR3 spans 15 residues. Germline CDR1 SGHRS, CDR2 YFSETQ. CDR3 in DNA: TGCGCCAGCAATTATCAACAGGTCGAACGCTACGAGCAGTACTTC. Residues: CASNYQQVERYEQYF.

This chain joins TRBV6-8 and TRBJ2-7; TRBD1 agrees at 8 bases. The germline V gene encodes CDR1 MNHGY and CDR2 SAAAGT. The CDR3 is made up of 13 amino acids. V trimming: 4 bases; J trimming: 6 bases; junction bases outside the gene matches: 5. Here the CDR3 DNA reads TGTGCCAGCAGTTGGGGGACAGGCTTCGAGCAGTACTTC. Translating gives CASSWGTGFEQYF.

The chain uses TRBV6-8 and TRBJ1-2; 7 bases match TRBD1. CDR1 MNHGY and CDR2 SAAAGT come from the germline V gene. The V segment lost 5 bases and the J segment 2 bases; nucleotides outside the gene matches: 2. This CDR3 spans 13 amino acids. The CDR3 spells CASSGDRNYGYTF. The CDR3 DNA reads TGTGCCAGCAGTGGGGACAGAAACTATGGCTACACCTTC.

The rearrangement uses TRBV11-3 and TRBJ2-5; tentatively, D is TRBD2 (6 bases). V was cut by 3 bases and J by 7 bases, with 18 bases left in between. CDR3 length equals 15 residues. Germline V CDR1 and CDR2: SGHNT, YENEEA. The CDR3 sequence is CASSLKGWEAGTQYF. DNA of the CDR3: TGTGCCAGCAGCTTGAAGGGCTGGGAGGCCGGGACCCAGTACTTC.

This clone has a single count. The rearrangement links TRBV7-4 to TRBJ2-1; D gene ambiguous. This CDR3 is 15 amino acids long. Germline values: CDR1 SGHVT, CDR2 SQSDAQ. V gave up 4 bases and J gave up 4 bases, with 14 bases separating them. In DNA form, the CDR3 reads TGTGCCAGCAGCTCATTGATGGACGGGTACAATGAGCAGTTCTTC. Protein product: CASSSLMDGYNEQFF.

This clone was counted a single time. The chain employs TRBV12-5 and TRBJ2-5, with a possible D match to TRBD1 (5 bases). From germline, CDR1 is LGHNT and CDR2 FRNRAP. V was cut by 5 bases and J by 0 bases, with 10 bases left in between. This CDR3 comprises 14 residues. CDR3 DNA sequence: TGTGCTAGTGGTCCCGGACACGACCAAGAGACCCAGTACTTC. Protein product: CASGPGHDQETQYF.

As to this clone: One end of the junction does not line up with germline, which may come from a read error. Other DNA sequences in this sample translate to the same CDR3. This chain joins TRBV5-1 and TRBJ2-3, with unresolved D. The length of the CDR3 is 14 residues. CDR1 is SGHRS and CDR2 is YFSETQ in the germline V gene. This chain's CDR3 is CASSLVRSTDTQYF. DNA of the CDR3: TGCGCCAGCAGCTTGGTTAGGAGCACAGATACACAGTATTTT.

The chain is built from TRBV11-3 and TRBJ1-1, with TRBD1 matching 9 bases. Germline-derived CDR1 and CDR2 are SGHNT and YENEEA. The CDR3 totals 14 residues. The V and J ends lost 5 bases and 7 bases, in that order; junction bases with no gene match: 8. CDR3 in amino acids: CASSRGGQGLEAFF. The CDR3 DNA follows: TGTGCCAGCAGCCGCGGCGGACAGGGGCTTGAAGCTTTCTTT.

The chain combines TRBV19 with TRBJ1-1; tentative D call: TRBD1 (5 bases). V dropped 4 bases and J dropped 4 bases, with 7 bases sitting between them. This CDR3 has 12 amino acids. Germline V gene sequence: CDR1 LNHDA, CDR2 SQIVND (reference sequence). CDR3 loop: CASSRGGTEAFF. Here the CDR3 DNA reads TGTGCCAGTAGTAGGGGGGGCACTGAAGCTTTCTTT.

This clone was picked up one time. The chain employs TRBV19 and TRBJ2-3, with D unresolved. From germline, CDR1 is LNHDA and CDR2 SQIVND (reference sequence). V was shortened by 3 bases and J by 6 bases, with 10 bases between the two germline ends. The CDR3 sequence is 13 residues long. The CDR3 DNA reads TGTGCCAGTAGTATCAACGCCTTGGATACGCAGTATTTT. Translation: CASSINALDTQYF.

The CDR3 loop reads CASSESSGGANEQFF. DNA for the CDR3: TGCGCCAGCAGTGAGTCTAGCGGGGGCGCCAATGAGCAGTTCTTC. This sequence joins TRBV10-2 and TRBJ2-1; TRBD2 matches 9 bases. V lost 0 bases to trimming and J lost 6 bases; unmatched junction nucleotides: 3. Germline CDR1 and CDR2: WSHSY and SAAADI. The CDR3 is 15 residues long.

The rearrangement joins TRBV7-6 to TRBJ2-5, with a tentative D call TRBD2 (5 bases). CDR3 length: 14 residues. CDR1 and CDR2 (germline): SGHVS, FNYEAQ. Trimming stripped 1 base from V and 7 bases from J, with 13 bases between. CDR3 amino acids: CASSLDNGDATQYF. CDR3 nucleotides: TGTGCCAGCAGCTTAGATAACGGGGATGCGACCCAGTACTTC.

The genes are TRBV11-3 and TRBJ2-5, with 11 bases lining up with TRBD1. With 4 bases clipped from V and 2 bases from J, the junction kept 3 bases outside the gene matches. The CDR3 runs 15 residues. Germline V gives CDR1 SGHNT, CDR2 YENEEA. The CDR3 region has the DNA TGTGCCAGCAGCTCGGACAGGGGGCGGCAAGAGACCCAGTACTTC. This gives the protein CASSSDRGRQETQYF.

This chain links TRBV29-1 with TRBJ1-1, with a tentative D call TRBD1 (5 bases). This CDR3 has 13 amino acids. Germline assignment: CDR1 SQVTM and CDR2 ANQGSEA. V lost 4 bases and J lost 0, with 9 bases in between. CDR3 coding DNA: TGCAGCGTTGGGCGGGGCTTGAACACTGAAGCTTTCTTT. Protein sequence: CSVGRGLNTEAFF.

The chain is built from TRBV29-1 and TRBJ2-3; no clear D. Germline V gene sequence: CDR1 SQVTM, CDR2 ANQGSEA. The V and J ends lost 7 bases and 1 base respectively, with 9 bases between them. The CDR3 is made up of 12 amino acids. In DNA form, the CDR3 reads TGCAGCGGCGATTGGGGCACAGATACGCAGTATTTT. The encoded protein is CSGDWGTDTQYF.

This clone was observed a single time. A base went unread or is ambiguous, so its residue is labelled X. J is TRBJ2-3 and V is TRBV11-3; the D gene is possibly TRBD1 (6 bases). CDR1 is SGHNT and CDR2 is YENEEA in the germline V gene. CDR3 size: 15 residues. The V gene lost 7 bases and the J gene lost 0 bases, with 14 bases spanning the gap. This chain's CDR3 is CASXTRTASTDTQYF. The CDR3 DNA reads as TGTGCCAGCARCACTAGGACAGCTAGCACAGATACGCAGTATTTT.

This clone was observed a handful of times. Other DNA sequences within the sample encode an identical CDR3. The gene calls are TRBV28 and TRBJ1-5; no clear D. V was clipped by 3 bases and J by 1 base, with 7 bases between them. Germline V CDR1 and CDR2: MDHEN, SYDVKM. The CDR3 length is 14 residues. Written as DNA, the CDR3 is TGTGCCAGCAGTTTCACAGTAAGCAATCAGCCCCAGCATTTT. It codes for CASSFTVSNQPQHF. The whole variable domain, remainder taken from reference TRBV28 and TRBJ1-5, is DVKVTQSSRYLVKRTGEKVFLECVQDMDHENMFWYRQDPGLGLRLIYFSYDVKMKEKGDIPEGYSVSREKKERFSLILESASTNQTSMYLCASSFTVSNQPQHFGDGTRLSIL.

V gene TRBV11-3 combines with J gene TRBJ2-1, with 9 bases fitting TRBD2. The CDR3 spans 15 residues. V lost 5 bases to trimming and J lost 7 bases; unmatched junction nucleotides: 9. From germline, CDR1 is SGHNT and CDR2 YENEEA. This chain's CDR3 is CASSPERGEGNEQFF. DNA for the CDR3: TGTGCCAGCAGCCCAGAGCGGGGGGAGGGAAATGAGCAGTTCTTC.

The chain joins TRBV6-8 to TRBJ1-1, with TRBD1 matching over 7 bases. The CDR3 is made up of 14 amino acids. V lost 7 bases to trimming and J lost 5 bases; unmatched junction nucleotides: 10. The germline V gene encodes CDR1 MNHGY and CDR2 SAAAGT. CDR3 DNA: TGTGCCAGCACCTTAGACAGGGTAGGGACTGAAGCTTTCTTT. Residues: CASTLDRVGTEAFF.

The V and J genes are TRBV29-1 and TRBJ1-1; D not certain. Between the trimmed V and J ends, which lost 5 bases and 4 bases, there was a span of 11 bases. Germline V CDR1 and CDR2: SQVTM, ANQGSEA. The CDR3 is made up of 12 amino acids. DNA of the CDR3: TGCAGCGTTAGCCGGGAACGCACTGAAGCTTTCTTT. This translates into CSVSRERTEAFF.